These 24 T cell receptor beta chains came from one sample sequenced in a study of PD-L1 blockade in urothelial cancer. Repertoires were generated with immunoSEQ multiplex PCR, while TCRdb's copy carries only in-frame clones and drops some. The sample holds some 50,000 clones, around 88% seen once. Regarding time point: pretreatment peripheral blood. The specimen comprised PBMCs, sampled around atezolizumab (anti-PD-L1) treatment. Receptors originate from an older woman with urothelial cancer.

V is TRBV7-3 and J is TRBJ1-3; 9 nucleotides line up with TRBD1. From germline, CDR1 is SGHTA and CDR2 FQGTGA. CDR3 length: 15 residues. The V gene end was trimmed by 5 bases and the J gene end by 2 bases; junction bases not matched to a gene: 4. CDR3 loop: CASSMDRGTGNTIYF. The CDR3 bases are TGTGCCAGCAGCATGGACAGGGGAACTGGAAACACCATATATTTT.

The genes are TRBV9 and TRBJ2-1, with D perhaps matching TRBD2 (6 bases). Trimming pared 0 bases from V and 4 bases from J, leaving 11 bases between. The germline V gene encodes CDR1 SGDLS and CDR2 YYNGEE. The CDR3 has 15 amino acids. The CDR3 spells CASSVEGRPYNEQFF. The CDR3 DNA is TGTGCCAGCAGCGTAGAGGGGAGGCCTTACAATGAGCAGTTCTTC.

V and J are TRBV11-2 and TRBJ1-1, with a possible D match to TRBD1 (5 bases). This CDR3 is 14 amino acids long. Trimming pared 3 bases from V and 7 bases from J, leaving 15 bases between. Germline lookup yields CDR1 SGHAT and CDR2 FQNNGV. The CDR3 region is CASSFIRQSGEAFF. The CDR3 nucleotides read TGTGCCAGCAGCTTTATCCGACAGTCGGGTGAAGCTTTCTTT.

This CDR3 is CASSLGDRVWYGYTF. DNA for the CDR3: TGTGCCAGCAGCTTAGGGGACAGGGTTTGGTATGGCTACACCTTC. The gene calls are TRBV7-2 and TRBJ1-2; 9 bases are shared with TRBD1. The CDR3 has 15 amino acids. Trimming removed 1 base from V and 5 bases from J; junction bases left unmatched: 5. Germline loops: CDR1 SGHTA, CDR2 FQGNSA.

The V and J genes are TRBV10-3 and TRBJ2-1; 9 positions match TRBD2. CDR3 size: 16 residues. V gave up 4 bases and J gave up 3 bases; unmatched junction bases: 7. The germline CDR1 and CDR2 sequences are ENHRY and SYGVKD. The CDR3 reads CAISVLPSGIYNEQFF. CDR3 DNA: TGTGCCATCAGTGTCTTGCCTAGCGGGATCTACAATGAGCAGTTCTTC.

The gene calls are TRBV5-4 and TRBJ2-2; tentative D call: TRBD1 (5 bases). The V gene lost 5 bases and the J gene lost 0 bases, with 11 bases spanning the gap. CDR1 and CDR2 from the germline V gene are SGHNT and YYREEE (reference sequence). The CDR3 length is 15 residues. The CDR3 DNA follows: TGTGCCAGCAGTCATCAGGGTTCGAACACCGGGGAGCTGTTTTTT. This sequence encodes CASSHQGSNTGELFF.

The chain joins TRBV2 to TRBJ2-3; TRBD2 might be the D (6 bases). There are 14 residues in the CDR3. Per germline, CDR1 SNHLY and CDR2 FYNNEI. The V gene lost 4 bases and the J gene lost 5 bases, with 13 bases spanning the gap. Here the CDR3 reads CASSVLLAEDTQYF. The CDR3 DNA follows: TGTGCCAGCAGTGTCCTCTTAGCGGAAGATACGCAGTATTTT.

The V gene is TRBV7-2, the J gene TRBJ2-1, with no clear D. V gave up 5 bases and J gave up 0 bases, with 20 bases separating them. The CDR3 runs to 18 residues. Germline V gene lookup returns CDR1 SGHTA and CDR2 FQGNSA. The DNA of the CDR3 is TGTGCCAGCAGCGTTCGACTTGGCCGCTCGAGCTCCTACAATGAGCAGTTCTTC. Its translation: CASSVRLGRSSSYNEQFF.

This clone appeared a single time. The chain joins TRBV12-5 to TRBJ2-2; 7 positions agree with TRBD1. Germline V gives CDR1 LGHNT, CDR2 FRNRAP. The trim removed 7 bases at V and 4 bases at J, leaving 15 bases unmatched. The CDR3 is 17 amino acids. The DNA for the CDR3 is TGTGCTAGTGCCCAGGGTACCGGGACAGTAAGCACCGGGGAGCTGTTTTTT. It is translated as CASAQGTGTVSTGELFF.

This chain links TRBV28 with TRBJ1-2; D is uncertain. Germline CDR1 and CDR2: MDHEN and SYDVKM. V lost 5 bases, J lost 0 bases, and 16 bases lay in between. CDR3 length equals 16 residues. CDR3 residues: CASSPLVVLSNYGYTF. The CDR3 coding sequence is TGTGCCAGCAGTCCTCTTGTAGTGTTATCTAACTATGGCTACACCTTC.

This chain joins TRBV19 and TRBJ1-5; D is uncertain. CDR3 length: 13 residues. V was pared by 3 bases and J by 0 bases, with 3 bases between. Germline V gene lookup returns CDR1 LNHDA and CDR2 SQIVND (reference sequence). CDR3 coding DNA: TGTGCCAGTAGTATGAGTAGCAATCAGCCCCAGCATTTT. Protein product: CASSMSSNQPQHF.

V and J are TRBV2 and TRBJ2-5; D possibly corresponds to TRBD1 (7 bases). Deletions cut 5 bases from V and 4 bases from J, with 14 bases between. The CDR3 extends over 14 amino acids. The germline gives CDR1 SNHLY, CDR2 FYNNEI. The CDR3 nucleotides are TGTGCCAGCAGTAATCAGGGGGGAGGAGAGACCCAGTACTTC. It translates to CASSNQGGGETQYF.

The chain uses TRBV10-3 and TRBJ2-1, with a possible D match to TRBD2 (6 bases). Trimming removed 0 bases at V and 9 bases at J, with 9 bases between. Germline loops: CDR1 ENHRY, CDR2 SYGVKD. The CDR3 length is 13 residues. DNA for the CDR3: TGTGCCATCAGTGAGTCGATGGGGGGTGAGCAGTTCTTC. Amino acids: CAISESMGGEQFF.

The chain has TRBV2 and TRBJ1-2, with D maybe TRBD1 (6 bases). Germline values: CDR1 SNHLY, CDR2 FYNNEI. V lost 0 bases and J lost 3, with 14 bases in between. The CDR3 sequence is 16 residues long. The CDR3 bases are TGTGCCAGCAGTGAAGCGCTTTTGCAGGGGTACTATGGCTACACCTTC. The encoded protein is CASSEALLQGYYGYTF.

The sample holds many counts of this clone. The chain is built from TRBV5-1 and TRBJ2-7; unclear D gene. The CDR3 spans 13 residues. V shed 2 bases and J shed 2 bases, with 8 bases lying between them. Germline CDR1 and CDR2: SGHRS and YFSETQ. In DNA form, the CDR3 reads TGCGCCAGCAGCTTCCAAACTACCTACGAGCAGTACTTC. Encoded protein: CASSFQTTYEQYF. The entire variable domain, with the rest obtained from reference TRBV5-1 and TRBJ2-7, is as follows: KAGVTQTPRYLIKTRGQQVTLSCSPISGHRSVSWYQQTPGQGLQFLFEYFSETQRNKGNFPGRFSGRQFSNSRSEMNVSTLELGDSALYLCASSFQTTYEQYFGPGTRLTVT.

This clone was detected only once. The chain couples TRBV10-3 to TRBJ1-2, with no clear D. V shed 4 bases and J shed 3 bases, with 9 bases lying between them. Germline assignment: CDR1 ENHRY and CDR2 SYGVKD. CDR3 size: 13 residues. CDR3 sequence: CAISVWQDYGYTF. The DNA of the CDR3 is TGTGCCATCAGTGTTTGGCAAGACTATGGCTACACCTTC.

The V gene is TRBV7-8, the J gene TRBJ2-6, with D perhaps TRBD1 (6 bases). The CDR3 is 17 residues long. CDR1 and CDR2 (germline): SGHVS, FQNEAQ. V was clipped by 1 base and J by 5 bases, with 15 bases between them. The CDR3 loop is CASSLVIGDNWANVLTF. Written as DNA, the CDR3 is TGTGCCAGCAGCTTAGTGATAGGGGACAACTGGGCCAACGTCCTGACTTTC. The full variable domain, its missing parts supplied by reference TRBV7-8 and TRBJ2-6, is GAGVSQSPRYKVAKRGQDVALRCDPISGHVSLFWYQQALGQGPEFLTYFQNEAQLDKSGLPSDRFFAERPEGSVSTLKIQRTQQEDSAVYLCASSLVIGDNWANVLTFGAGSRLTVL.

This sequence joins TRBV5-4 and TRBJ2-3; perhaps TRBD2 as D (5 bases). V lost 3 bases to trimming and J lost 2 bases, with 10 bases between them. Germline V gene sequence: CDR1 SGHNT, CDR2 YYREEE (reference sequence). CDR3 size: 14 residues. CDR3 sequence reads: CASSSGSPTDTQYF. The CDR3 DNA reads TGTGCCAGCAGCTCGGGATCGCCCACAGATACGCAGTATTTT.

This clone was seen once. The J gene is TRBJ2-7, the V gene TRBV10-2; 7 bases line up with TRBD2. Losses at the gene ends were 5 bases for V and 4 bases for J; bases not matched to a gene: 14. Germline V gene data show CDR1 as WSHSY and CDR2 as SAAADI. The CDR3 consists of 16 residues. The CDR3 protein is CASSPAGGGSRYEQYF. The CDR3 nucleotides are TGCGCCAGCAGTCCCGCTGGGGGGGGATCCAGGTACGAGCAGTACTTC.

The chain combines TRBV4-2 with TRBJ1-2; TRBD1 matches 7 bases. The CDR3 has 21 amino acids. Germline CDR1 and CDR2: LGHNA and YNFKEQ. Losses at the gene ends were 1 base for V and 1 base for J; bases not matched to a gene: 21. The CDR3 loop reads CASSQAGLTGILHSLNYGYTF. The CDR3 DNA follows: TGTGCCAGCAGCCAAGCGGGCCTGACAGGGATACTCCACTCCCTTAACTATGGCTACACCTTC.

This clone was observed a single time. The rearrangement uses TRBV18 and TRBJ1-4; D remains ambiguous. V gave up 5 bases and J gave up 12 bases, with 19 bases separating them. The CDR3 is made up of 14 amino acids. Germline CDR1 reads KGHSH; CDR2 reads LQKENI. The CDR3 DNA reads as TGTGCCAGCTCAGTCGTCAGTTGGCCCGGGGAACTGTTTTTT. Residues: CASSVVSWPGELFF.

The chain couples TRBV15 to TRBJ2-1; 8 bases fit TRBD1. Trimming cost V 8 bases and J 8 bases; bases outside gene matches: 14. CDR3 length: 15 amino acids. Per the germline V gene, CDR1 is LNHNV and CDR2 is YYDKDF (reference sequence). The CDR3 sequence is CATQKRDRTLDEQFF. CDR3 sequence (DNA): TGTGCCACCCAAAAGAGGGACAGGACCCTGGATGAGCAGTTCTTC.

This chain links TRBV5-6 with TRBJ2-1; 8 bases are a match to TRBD2. The CDR3 extends over 16 amino acids. Trimming at V came to 0 bases and at J to 4 bases, leaving 6 bases not matched to a gene. The V gene's germline CDR1 is SGHDT and CDR2 YYEEEE. This chain's CDR3 is CASSLVSGGGYNEQFF. The DNA for the CDR3 is TGTGCCAGCAGCTTGGTTTCTGGCGGGGGGTACAATGAGCAGTTCTTC.

CDR3: CASSPPGNEKLFF. DNA of the CDR3: TGTGCCAGCAGCCCCCCCGGGAATGAAAAACTGTTTTTT. The rearrangement uses TRBV5-6 and TRBJ1-4; no reliable D call. V was trimmed by 4 bases and J by 5 bases, leaving 9 bases between them. CDR3 length: 13 residues. Germline V gives CDR1 SGHDT, CDR2 YYEEEE.